This entry concerns a single TCR beta chain. Some clones are missing from TCRdb's copy, which holds only in-frame ones; the method was immunoSEQ multiplex PCR. The sample has about 350,000 clones; roughly 90% are singletons. The data derive from a study of blood T cell repertoires in COVID-19. Overall study context: T cells, B-cell-depleted T cells, or PBMCs supplied cDNA or gDNA.

The CDR3 consists of 14 residues. Trimming removed 0 bases from V and 4 bases from J; junction bases left unmatched: 2. Germline V gene data show CDR1 as KGHSH and CDR2 as LQKENI. The sample comprised peripheral blood. The chain combines TRBV18 with TRBJ1-2; 7 bases are a match to TRBD1. This TCR derives from a woman aged 55-70 years with COVID-19, enrolled during active disease. The DNA of the CDR3 is TGTGCCAGCTCACCACCGGGACAGTCCTATGGCTACACCTTC. This encodes CASSPPGQSYGYTF.